Following are 14 T cell receptor beta chains from one sample sequenced in a study of blood T cell repertoires in COVID-19 (dated by TCRdb to about 2020). Library preparation was by the immunoSEQ multiplex PCR assay. The clones in this table, taken by TCRdb from immuneACCESS, are in-frame only. Not every clone is retained; where verified, under half of the shortfall comes from an unresolved V gene, and the cause of the rest is unknown. For this sample the table gives around 89,000 clones, of which approximately 89% were detected only once. The ten top clones hold 0.35% to 0.5% of the sample. Sequencing was done on a sample of peripheral blood. The receptors were sampled from a man aged 55 to 70 with acute or convalescent COVID-19.

This clone was picked up one time. The rearrangement joins TRBV11-3 to TRBJ2-2; D call uncertain. Looked up from germline, CDR1 is SGHNT and CDR2 is YENEEA. The CDR3 has 14 residues. Trimming left V 4 bases short and J 5 bases short, with 11 bases between. CDR3 DNA sequence: TGTGCCAGCAGCTCCCAGTTCGTGACCGGGGAGCTGTTTTTT. Translated: CASSSQFVTGELFF.

A single count supports this clone. The chain employs TRBV3-1 (or the pseudogene TRBV3-2) and TRBJ2-1, with TRBD2 identical over 10 bases. The germline gives CDR1 LGHDT, CDR2 YNNKEL (reference sequence). This CDR3 comprises 17 residues. With 4 bases clipped from V and 4 bases from J, the junction kept 10 bases outside the gene matches. The CDR3 DNA reads TGTGCCAGCAGCCTCCCATTGGGAGCGGGGGGGTACAATGAGCAGTTCTTC. Protein: CASSLPLGAGGYNEQFF.

This clone was counted only a few times. This chain joins TRBV6-5 and TRBJ1-4; a possible D gene is TRBD1 (6 bases). This CDR3 comprises 14 residues. V shed 2 bases and J shed 4 bases, with 8 bases lying between them. Germline V gene sequence: CDR1 MNHEY, CDR2 SVGAGI. CDR3 DNA: TGTGCCAGCAGTTACCGCAGGGGTAATGAAAAACTGTTTTTT. Translated: CASSYRRGNEKLFF.

The chain employs TRBV10-3 and TRBJ2-2, with D possibly being TRBD1 (5 bases). The CDR3 spans 15 residues. Germline assignment: CDR1 ENHRY and CDR2 SYGVKD. Trimming removed 5 bases at V and 1 base at J, with 11 bases between. CDR3 amino acids: CAISQMDMNTGELFF. In nucleotides, the CDR3 is TGTGCCATCAGTCAAATGGACATGAACACCGGGGAGCTGTTTTTT.

The CDR3 bases are TGCGCCAGCAGTGACAGGGGTATCTACAATGAGCAGTTCTTC. Residues: CASSDRGIYNEQFF. V usage is TRBV10-1 and J usage is TRBJ2-1; weak D call: TRBD1 (6 bases). Trimming cost V 3 bases and J 3 bases, with 9 bases left between them. The germline CDR1 and CDR2 sequences are WNHNN and SYGVQD (reference sequence). CDR3 size: 14 residues.

This CDR3 reads CASKEETGVQPQHF. CDR3 DNA sequence: TGCGCCAGCAAAGAAGAGACAGGTGTTCAGCCCCAGCATTTT. The V and J genes are TRBV10-2 and TRBJ1-5, with TRBD1 as a possible D gene (6 bases). The CDR3 contains 14 residues. Trimming removed 7 bases from V and 6 bases from J, with 16 bases in between. Germline V CDR1 and CDR2: WSHSY, SAAADI.

The chain employs TRBV3-1 (or the pseudogene TRBV3-2) and TRBJ2-2, with 10 bases fitting TRBD2. CDR3 length: 14 amino acids. Germline V gene data show CDR1 as LGHDT and CDR2 as YNNKEL (reference sequence). CDR3 amino acids: CATGAGGVAGELFF. The CDR3 region has the DNA TGTGCAACCGGAGCGGGAGGGGTCGCCGGGGAGCTGTTTTTT.

The V call is TRBV10-1, the J call TRBJ1-3; possibly TRBD1 for D (6 bases). Germline values: CDR1 WNHNN, CDR2 SYGVQD (reference sequence). The CDR3 consists of 20 residues. V lost 0 bases to trimming and J lost 0 bases, with 21 bases between them. Here the CDR3 reads CASSESIPGAGGFSGNTIYF. The CDR3, as DNA: TGCGCCAGCAGTGAGTCGATACCAGGGGCCGGAGGTTTCTCTGGAAACACCATATATTTT.

The V call is TRBV7-2, the J call TRBJ1-6, with D maybe TRBD1 (5 bases). V lost 4 bases, J lost 9 bases, and 16 bases lay in between. The CDR3 contains 15 residues. The germline gives CDR1 SGHTA, CDR2 FQGNSA. For the CDR3, the DNA is TGTGCCAGCAGCTCGCCTTCCAGGGAAGGTTCACCCCTCCACTTT. Its translation: CASSSPSREGSPLHF.

The V gene is TRBV5-6, the J gene TRBJ2-7; the D gene is possibly TRBD1 (5 bases). Deletions cut 4 bases from V and 0 bases from J, with 8 bases between. Germline V gene data show CDR1 as SGHDT and CDR2 as YYEEEE. This CDR3 has 13 residues. In DNA, the CDR3 is TGTGCCAGCAGCGACAGACGCTCCTACGAGCAGTACTTC. Protein: CASSDRRSYEQYF.

The rearrangement uses TRBV19 and TRBJ1-5; D might be TRBD1 (5 bases). The V gene's germline CDR1 is LNHDA and CDR2 SQIVND (reference sequence). Trimming took 7 bases from V and 6 from J, leaving 19 bases between them. The CDR3 length is 15 residues. CDR3: CASTPSGSGAQPQHF. The CDR3 nucleotides are TGTGCCAGTACCCCGTCAGGTAGTGGGGCTCAGCCCCAGCATTTT.

The CDR3 nucleotides are TGCGCCAGCACCCCGGTGGGACAGGGGGCCTCTGGGGCCAACGTCCTGACTTTC. As protein: CASTPVGQGASGANVLTF. V is TRBV10-2 and J is TRBJ2-6, with 12 positions matching TRBD1. J lost 0 bases, V lost 7 bases, and 7 bases had no gene match. CDR1 WSHSY and CDR2 SAAADI come from the germline V gene. The CDR3 loop spans 18 amino acids.

The V gene is TRBV24-1, the J gene TRBJ1-2, with 8 bases lining up with TRBD1. The germline gives CDR1 KGHDR, CDR2 SFDVKD. CDR3 length equals 15 residues. V shed 4 bases, J shed 7 bases, and the junction held 10 bases outside the gene matches. Written as DNA, the CDR3 is TGTGCCACCAGTGACCCCGGACAGGGAACGGGTGGCTACACCTTC. Protein sequence: CATSDPGQGTGGYTF.

The chain combines TRBV30 with TRBJ1-2; the D gene is possibly TRBD1 (5 bases). In germline, CDR1 is GTSNPN, CDR2 SVGIG (reference sequence). This CDR3 spans 13 amino acids. Between the trimmed V and J ends, which lost 2 bases and 2 bases, there was a span of 9 bases. CDR3 sequence: CAWSSTVNYGYTF. The CDR3 DNA reads as TGTGCCTGGAGTTCGACAGTAAACTATGGCTACACCTTC.